Listed below are T cell receptor beta chains from one sample, sequenced in a study of blood T cell repertoires in COVID-19. Measured with immunoSEQ multiplex PCR; TCRdb has only the in-frame clones, and not every one. The table records 65,000 or so clones, roughly four fifths of them present only once. What was sequenced was peripheral blood. The receptors shown here come from a man older than 75 with acute or convalescent COVID-19. The CDR3 runs from the conserved cysteine through the conserved F or W. The order of the fields is D gene, CDR3 length, clone size, J gene, V gene, CDR3 DNA, CDR3 protein. The D gene is left open where the match is weak. Where a row states a size, it is once, few, many or the class of an expanded clone; other rows omit it.

D: -; length: 14; size: -; J: TRBJ1-1; V: TRBV14; DNA: TGTGCCAGCAGCCAAGCTAGCAGCGACACTGAAGCTTTCTTT; CDR3: CASSQASSDTEAFF
D: -; length: 13; size: few; J: TRBJ1-2; V: TRBV10-3; DNA: TGTGCCATCAGTGTGTCAGGCGAGGATGGCTACACCTTC; CDR3: CAISVSGEDGYTF
D: TRBD2; length: 15; size: few; J: TRBJ2-2; V: TRBV4-2; DNA: TGTGCCAGCAGCCACCGGGGGGATAGCTCCGGGGAGCTGTTTTTT; CDR3: CASSHRGDSSGELFF
D: -; length: 14; size: -; J: TRBJ1-2; V: TRBV2; DNA: TGTGCCAGCAGTCTAATCCAGGGGCAGGATGGCTACACCTTC; CDR3: CASSLIQGQDGYTF
D: TRBD1; length: 13; size: -; J: TRBJ1-4; V: TRBV6-4; DNA: TGTGCCAGCAGTGACCAGACAGGGGAAAAACTGTTTTTT; CDR3: CASSDQTGEKLFF
D: -; length: 15; size: -; J: TRBJ2-5; V: TRBV6-2/TRBV6-3; DNA: TGTGCCAGCAGTTACCGTCCTAGGCCACGGGAGACCCAGTACTTC; CDR3: CASSYRPRPRETQYF
D: -; length: 13; size: few; J: TRBJ1-2; V: TRBV7-3; DNA: TGTGCCAGCAGCCTGAGCCCTAACTATGGCTACACCTTC; CDR3: CASSLSPNYGYTF
D: -; length: 13; size: -; J: TRBJ1-5; V: TRBV10-3; DNA: TGTGCCATCTCCGAACAGGACGGGCAGCCCCAGCATTTT; CDR3: CAISEQDGQPQHF
D: TRBD2; length: 16; size: -; J: TRBJ2-2; V: TRBV10-2; DNA: TGCGCCAGCACCCTGGGACTAGCGGGGGGGACCGGGGAGCTGTTTTTT; CDR3: CASTLGLAGGTGELFF
D: -; length: 13; size: -; J: TRBJ1-2; V: TRBV5-6; DNA: TGTGCCAGCAGCTTGGCCCGACTAAGGGGCTACACCTTC; CDR3: CASSLARLRGYTF
D: -; length: 15; size: medium-sized; J: TRBJ2-3; V: TRBV19; DNA: TGTGCCAGTAGGGAGACAGCCCCCAGCACAGATACGCAGTATTTT; CDR3: CASRETAPSTDTQYF
D: TRBD1; length: 15; size: once; J: TRBJ1-5; V: TRBV6-5; DNA: TGTGCCAGCTCCGAGTGGAGGGGGCAGGGTCAGCCCCAGCATTTT; CDR3: CASSEWRGQGQPQHF
D: TRBD2; length: 15; size: -; J: TRBJ2-7; V: TRBV19; DNA: TGTGCCAGTAGTTCCGCCTGGCGGGGGGCCGACGAGCAGTACTTC; CDR3: CASSSAWRGADEQYF
D: -; length: 11; size: -; J: TRBJ1-1; V: TRBV20-1; DNA: TGCAGTGCGGCGGGGGGGACTGAAGCTTTCTTT; CDR3: CSAAGGTEAFF
D: -; length: 13; size: -; J: TRBJ2-5; V: TRBV2; DNA: TGTGCCAGCAGTCGGGAGATCCAGGAGACCCAGTACTTC; CDR3: CASSREIQETQYF
D: TRBD1; length: 17; size: -; J: TRBJ1-2; V: TRBV18; DNA: TGTGCCAGCTCACTAACGGGACAGGGAGGGACTAACTATGGCTACACCTTC; CDR3: CASSLTGQGGTNYGYTF
D: TRBD1; length: 14; size: -; J: TRBJ2-3; V: TRBV5-1; DNA: TGCGCCCTACCAGTTCGGGACAGAGAAGATACGCAGTATTTT; CDR3: CALPVRDREDTQYF
D: -; length: 12; size: -; J: TRBJ1-2; V: TRBV5-1; DNA: TGCGCCAGCAGCCCAGGGTCGGGTGGCTACACCTTC; CDR3: CASSPGSGGYTF
D: -; length: 12; size: -; J: TRBJ2-7; V: TRBV7-9; DNA: TGTGCCAGCAGCCGAGAGCTTTACGAGCAGTACTTC; CDR3: CASSRELYEQYF
D: -; length: 14; size: -; J: TRBJ1-1; V: TRBV5-8; DNA: TGTGCCAGCAGCTTGCTTACAGGGACCACTGAAGCTTTCTTT; CDR3: CASSLLTGTTEAFF
D: -; length: 14; size: -; J: TRBJ2-2; V: TRBV29-1; DNA: TGCAGCGTTGAATCGTGGACGGGGAACGGGGAGCTGTTTTTT; CDR3: CSVESWTGNGELFF
D: TRBD1; length: 15; size: -; J: TRBJ2-3; V: TRBV11-3; DNA: TGTGCCAGCAGCCACCGACAGGGTGGTACAGATACGCAGTATTTT; CDR3: CASSHRQGGTDTQYF
D: TRBD1; length: 17; size: once; J: TRBJ1-3; V: TRBV3-1/TRBV3-2; DNA: TGTGCCAGCAGCCAAGGGGGACAGGCCTACTCTGGAAACACCATATATTTT; CDR3: CASSQGGQAYSGNTIYF
D: -; length: 14; size: -; J: TRBJ2-3; V: TRBV5-6; DNA: TGTGCCAGCAGCTTGGCCCCAAACACAGATACGCAGTATTTT; CDR3: CASSLAPNTDTQYF
D: -; length: 15; size: -; J: TRBJ1-5; V: TRBV18; DNA: TGTGCCAGCTCACCACGGCAGGGCGGCAATCAGCCCCAGCATTTT; CDR3: CASSPRQGGNQPQHF
D: -; length: 14; size: medium-sized; J: TRBJ1-5; V: TRBV27; DNA: TGTGCCAGCTCTATGACAGTTAGCAATCAGCCCCAGCATTTT; CDR3: CASSMTVSNQPQHF
D: -; length: 14; size: -; J: TRBJ1-3; V: TRBV7-9; DNA: TGTGCCAGCAGCTTAGCGACAGCTGGAAACACCATATATTTT; CDR3: CASSLATAGNTIYF
D: -; length: 16; size: -; J: TRBJ1-1; V: TRBV19; DNA: TGTGCCAGTAGTCGACGGACAAATAGTAGGGGCACTGAAGCTTTCTTT; CDR3: CASSRRTNSRGTEAFF
D: TRBD2; length: 16; size: -; J: TRBJ2-1; V: TRBV4-2; DNA: TGTGCCAGCAGCCCTCCCCTAGCGGGGGGGCCCAATGAGCAGTTCTTC; CDR3: CASSPPLAGGPNEQFF
D: TRBD1; length: 15; size: -; J: TRBJ2-7; V: TRBV12-5; DNA: TGTGCTAGTGGTGCCGCCGGGACAGGCACCTACGAGCAGTACTTC; CDR3: CASGAAGTGTYEQYF
D: -; length: 15; size: -; J: TRBJ2-1; V: TRBV11-2; DNA: TGTGCCAGCAGCTTACAAGGGGCGCAATATTATGAGCAGTTCTTC; CDR3: CASSLQGAQYYEQFF
D: -; length: 12; size: few; J: TRBJ1-2; V: TRBV7-9; DNA: TGTGCCAGCAGCAATCAGGGGTACGGCTACACCTTC; CDR3: CASSNQGYGYTF
D: -; length: 15; size: -; J: TRBJ1-6; V: TRBV21-1; DNA: TGTGCCAGCAGCAAAGAGCGGACAGGGGACTCACCCCTCCACTTT; CDR3: CASSKERTGDSPLHF
D: -; length: 13; size: -; J: TRBJ1-1; V: TRBV7-2; DNA: TGTGCCAGCAGCGCCGACTGGAACACTGAAGCTTTCTTT; CDR3: CASSADWNTEAFF
D: -; length: 11; size: -; J: TRBJ1-2; V: TRBV30; DNA: TGTGCCTGGAGTGATGCCCAGGGATACACCTTC; CDR3: CAWSDAQGYTF
D: TRBD2; length: 15; size: -; J: TRBJ2-3; V: TRBV5-5; DNA: TGTGCCAGCAGCTTATTAGCGGGGGGGGCAGATACGCAGTATTTT; CDR3: CASSLLAGGADTQYF
D: -; length: 14; size: -; J: TRBJ2-7; V: TRBV11-2; DNA: TGTGCCAGCAGCTTACCAGGAATTGGGTACGAGCAGTACTTC; CDR3: CASSLPGIGYEQYF
D: TRBD1; length: 14; size: -; J: TRBJ1-2; V: TRBV30; DNA: TGTGCCTGGAGTCCGGGACAGGGAAACTATGGCTACACCTTC; CDR3: CAWSPGQGNYGYTF
D: -; length: 18; size: -; J: TRBJ1-4; V: TRBV19; DNA: TGTGCCAGTAGTATAGTTTGCTCCACAAAAGGGGTTAATGAAAAACTGTTTTTT; CDR3: CASSIVCSTKGVNEKLFF
D: -; length: 12; size: -; J: TRBJ1-1; V: TRBV29-1; DNA: TGCAGCGCCGGGGGAGCGAACACTGAAGCTTTCTTT; CDR3: CSAGGANTEAFF
D: -; length: 18; size: -; J: TRBJ1-3; V: TRBV28; DNA: TGTGCCAGCAGTACTCAAATCGGGAACGGACCCTCTGGAAACACCATATATTTT; CDR3: CASSTQIGNGPSGNTIYF
D: TRBD1; length: 14; size: -; J: TRBJ1-2; V: TRBV5-1; DNA: TGCGCCAGCAGCGACACAGGGGGCAGCTATGGCTACACCTTC; CDR3: CASSDTGGSYGYTF
D: -; length: 15; size: -; J: TRBJ1-5; V: TRBV6-5; DNA: TGTGCCAGCAGAAAACGGGGTGCGAGCAATCAGCCCCAGCATTTT; CDR3: CASRKRGASNQPQHF
D: TRBD2; length: 15; size: -; J: TRBJ2-5; V: TRBV2; DNA: TGTGCCAGCAGTGAAGGGGGAGGGTGGCAAGAGACCCAGTACTTC; CDR3: CASSEGGGWQETQYF
D: -; length: 13; size: -; J: TRBJ2-7; V: TRBV7-9; DNA: TGTGCCAGCAGCTTAGTGGGGGGTTACGAGCAGTACTTC; CDR3: CASSLVGGYEQYF
D: TRBD1; length: 18; size: -; J: TRBJ2-6; V: TRBV5-1; DNA: TGCGCCAGCAGCCCTACCGGGACAGGGTTAGCTGGGGCCAACGTCCTGACTTTC; CDR3: CASSPTGTGLAGANVLTF
D: TRBD1; length: 19; size: -; J: TRBJ2-6; V: TRBV2; DNA: TGTGCCAGCAGTGTCCCCGTTGGGACAGGGGGCTCTGGGGCCAACGTCCTGACTTTC; CDR3: CASSVPVGTGGSGANVLTF
D: -; length: 16; size: few; J: TRBJ2-6; V: TRBV7-2; DNA: TGTGCCAGCACCGTAAACAGGGTCTCTGGGGCCAACGTCCTGACTTTC; CDR3: CASTVNRVSGANVLTF
D: TRBD1; length: 15; size: -; J: TRBJ2-2; V: TRBV24-1; DNA: TGTGCCACCAGTGAGGGACAGCACGGCCCCGGGGAGCTGTTTTTT; CDR3: CATSEGQHGPGELFF
D: -; length: 15; size: -; J: TRBJ1-5; V: TRBV6-2/TRBV6-3; DNA: TGTGCCAGCAGTTCAGACAGCCCACGACCTCAGCCCCAGCATTTT; CDR3: CASSSDSPRPQPQHF
D: TRBD1; length: 15; size: -; J: TRBJ2-7; V: TRBV14; DNA: TGTGCCAGCAGCCTACCGGGACAGGGGGCCTACGAGCAGTACTTC; CDR3: CASSLPGQGAYEQYF
D: TRBD1; length: 14; size: -; J: TRBJ1-5; V: TRBV7-2; DNA: TGTGCCAGCAGAATTGGGACAGCGAATCAGCCCCAGCATTTT; CDR3: CASRIGTANQPQHF
D: TRBD1; length: 15; size: once; J: TRBJ2-7; V: TRBV27; DNA: TGTGCCAGCAGTTCTCCGGGACAGGGCTCCTACGAGCAGTACTTC; CDR3: CASSSPGQGSYEQYF
D: TRBD1; length: 16; size: -; J: TRBJ2-7; V: TRBV5-1; DNA: TGCGCCAGCAGCATCGGGACAGGGGGTTCTTCATACGAGCAGTACTTC; CDR3: CASSIGTGGSSYEQYF
D: TRBD1; length: 14; size: few; J: TRBJ2-1; V: TRBV5-4; DNA: TGTGCCAGCAGCATCGGACAGGGGGCGCTTGAGCAGTTCTTC; CDR3: CASSIGQGALEQFF
D: TRBD1; length: 15; size: -; J: TRBJ2-1; V: TRBV6-2/TRBV6-3; DNA: TGTGCCAGCAGTTCCCAACAGGGGGTATTCAATGAGCAGTTCTTC; CDR3: CASSSQQGVFNEQFF
D: TRBD2; length: 13; size: -; J: TRBJ2-3; V: TRBV6-5; DNA: TGTGCCAGCAGTTACCAGACTAGCGGGGGGTTGTATTTT; CDR3: CASSYQTSGGLYF
D: -; length: 16; size: -; J: TRBJ1-2; V: TRBV28; DNA: TGTGCCAGCAGTTTTGGTATACAGGAACGAACCTATGGCTACACCTTC; CDR3: CASSFGIQERTYGYTF
D: TRBD2; length: 15; size: -; J: TRBJ2-3; V: TRBV3-1/TRBV3-2; DNA: TGTGCCAGCACCGAGGCGGGGGGTAGCACAGATACGCAGTATTTT; CDR3: CASTEAGGSTDTQYF